A selection of T cell receptor beta chains follows, all from one sample in a study of blood T cells in healthy people across ages. MiXCR was run by TCRdb on the 5' RACE reads, yielding one entry per CDR3 protein. The sample has 800,000 or so distinct CDR3 sequences, approximately 65% seen once. The specimen was blood. The source is a man aged 25 to 40 in good health. Both conserved end residues are part of each CDR3. The D gene is left open where the match is weak. Rows give clone size only sometimes, using once, few, many, or a class for an expanded clone.

v_gene	d_gene	j_gene	len	abundance	CDR3aa	CDR3nt
TRBV7-2	-	TRBJ2-3	13	few	CASSFPSTDTQYF	TGTGCCAGCAGCTTCCCTAGCACAGATACGCAGTATTTT
TRBV28	-	TRBJ2-7	16	-	CASSGYRTQASYEQYF	TGTGCCAGCAGTGGTTACCGGACACAGGCCTCCTACGAGCAGTACTTC
TRBV4-2	-	TRBJ2-1	12	-	CASSPRLPEQFF	TGTGCCAGCAGCCCCCGCCTCCCTGAGCAGTTCTTC
TRBV29-1	-	TRBJ1-2	19	-	CSVEDTAPSGGSGHYGYTF	TGCAGCGTTGAAGACACTGCCCCTTCCGGCGGGTCCGGTCACTATGGCTACACCTTC
TRBV6-6	TRBD1	TRBJ2-3	16	-	CASSYPGQGASDTQYF	TGTGCCAGCAGTTACCCGGGACAGGGGGCGTCAGATACGCAGTATTTT
TRBV7-3	-	TRBJ2-7	15	-	CASSLTPGTNYEQYF	TGTGCCAGCAGCTTAACGCCCGGGACAAATTACGAGCAGTACTTC
TRBV9	-	TRBJ2-1	17	-	CASSVVGSTSSYNEQFF	TGTGCCAGCAGCGTAGTTGGGTCTACAAGCTCCTACAATGAGCAGTTCTTC
TRBV6-5	-	TRBJ1-1	14	-	CASSFRVGNTEAFF	TGTGCCAGCAGTTTCAGGGTTGGGAACACTGAAGCTTTCTTT
TRBV7-3	-	TRBJ1-2	14	-	CASSPSPDNYGYTF	TGTGCCAGCAGCCCCTCGCCGGATAACTATGGCTACACCTTC
TRBV29-1	TRBD1	TRBJ2-7	14	-	CSVHTGQGRYEQYF	TGCAGCGTACATACGGGACAGGGGCGCTACGAGCAGTACTTC
TRBV5-1	-	TRBJ2-4	14	-	CASSWGRGSEEQYF	TGCGCCAGCAGTTGGGGCAGGGGCTCGGAAGAGCAGTACTTC
TRBV15	TRBD1	TRBJ1-5	15	once	CATSEVGGLGQPQHF	TGTGCCACCAGCGAGGTAGGGGGCTTGGGTCAGCCCCAGCATTTT
TRBV7-2	-	TRBJ2-7	13	-	CAGSETRDKEQYF	TGTGCCGGCAGCGAGACTCGGGACAAAGAGCAGTACTTC
TRBV5-1	TRBD1	TRBJ2-4	16	-	CASSSDRRVAKNIQYF	TGCGCCAGCAGCTCGGACAGGCGGGTAGCCAAAAACATTCAGTACTTC
TRBV4-3	TRBD2	TRBJ2-7	18	-	CASSQDLTSGGVDYEQYF	TGCGCCAGCAGCCAAGATCTAACTAGCGGGGGGGTCGACTACGAGCAGTACTTC